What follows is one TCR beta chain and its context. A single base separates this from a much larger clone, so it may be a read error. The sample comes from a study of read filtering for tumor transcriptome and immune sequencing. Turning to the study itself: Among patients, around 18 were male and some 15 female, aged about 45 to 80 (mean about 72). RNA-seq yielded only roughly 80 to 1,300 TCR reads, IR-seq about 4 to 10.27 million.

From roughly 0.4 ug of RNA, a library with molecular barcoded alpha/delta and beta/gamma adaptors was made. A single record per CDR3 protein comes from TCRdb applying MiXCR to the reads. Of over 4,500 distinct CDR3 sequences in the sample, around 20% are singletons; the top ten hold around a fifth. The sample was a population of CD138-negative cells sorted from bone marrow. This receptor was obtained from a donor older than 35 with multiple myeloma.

DNA for the CDR3: TGCTCAGGGCGTGAGTCCTACAATGAGCAGTTCTTC. Translating gives CSGRESYNEQFF. The V and J genes are TRBV20-1 and TRBJ2-1; a possible D gene is TRBD1 (5 bases). CDR3 length equals 12 residues. Germline lookup yields CDR1 DFQATT and CDR2 SNEGSKA (reference sequence).